The 18 T cell receptor beta chains below were found in one sample sequenced in a study of blood T cell repertoires in COVID-19. This table comes from immunoSEQ multiplex PCR, and its TCRdb copy is limited to in-frame clones, with some not included. Among 150,000 or so clones, 80% to 90% were seen once, and the ten largest hold around 6.1%. Sequencing was carried out using peripheral blood. The receptors were sampled from a man of 80 years or more with acute or convalescent COVID-19.

In its sample, this clone was seen once. V is TRBV24-1 and J is TRBJ2-3; D might be TRBD1 (5 bases). V lost 8 bases to trimming and J lost 2 bases, with 7 bases between them. The germline CDR1 and CDR2 sequences are KGHDR and SFDVKD. There are 12 residues in the CDR3. The CDR3 bases are TGTGCCACCAAGGGGTCCACAGATACGCAGTATTTT. It codes for CATKGSTDTQYF.

This clone was found a few times. The chain joins TRBV5-4 to TRBJ2-1; the D gene is possibly TRBD2 (7 bases). Germline loops: CDR1 SGHNT, CDR2 YYREEE (reference sequence). This CDR3 is built from 12 residues. Deletions cut 10 bases from V and 8 bases from J, with 16 bases between. Written as DNA, the CDR3 is TGTGCCTCCAGGGGAGGGTCCGATGAGCAGTTCTTC. Amino acid sequence: CASRGGSDEQFF.

The rearrangement uses TRBV6-2 or TRBV6-3 and TRBJ1-2; tentative D call: TRBD1 (5 bases). Germline-derived CDR1 and CDR2 are MNHEY and SVGEGT. The CDR3 covers 17 residues. The V end was cut by 6 bases, the J end by 4 bases, with 24 bases between. The CDR3 is CASSPSGTPFPRYGYTF. The CDR3 DNA follows: TGTGCCAGCAGCCCGTCCGGGACTCCATTCCCCCGCTATGGCTACACCTTC.

This clone was counted a few times. The V call is TRBV2, the J call TRBJ1-4, with 7 bases aligning to TRBD1. The V segment lost 6 bases and the J segment 5 bases; nucleotides outside the gene matches: 9. The CDR3 is made up of 15 amino acids. Germline V lookup: CDR1 SNHLY, CDR2 FYNNEI. CDR3 coding DNA: TGTGCCAGCAGCCTCGGACAGGCGCAAAATGAAAAACTGTTTTTT. Protein sequence: CASSLGQAQNEKLFF.

The chain employs TRBV6-5 and TRBJ1-5, with D maybe TRBD1 (5 bases). With 5 bases removed from V and 8 bases from J, the gap between germline ends came to 19 bases. The CDR3 has 15 amino acids. Per germline, CDR1 MNHEY and CDR2 SVGAGI. The CDR3 DNA is TGTGCCAGCAGTCCCTCGGGGAGGGGCCCTAAGCCCCAGCATTTT. Amino acid sequence: CASSPSGRGPKPQHF.

This chain uses TRBV19 with TRBJ2-7; D perhaps matches TRBD2 (5 bases). The CDR3 extends over 14 amino acids. CDR1 is LNHDA and CDR2 is SQIVND in the germline V gene (reference sequence). The V gene lost 9 bases and the J gene lost 2 bases, with 17 bases spanning the gap. The CDR3: CARRNGEPPYEQYF. CDR3 nucleotide sequence: TGTGCCAGGAGAAACGGGGAGCCACCCTACGAGCAGTACTTC.

V and J are TRBV6-5 and TRBJ1-3; tentative D call: TRBD1 (5 bases). The CDR3 runs 16 residues. Germline assignment: CDR1 MNHEY and CDR2 SVGAGI. Trimming removed 4 bases at V and 0 bases at J, with 13 bases between. The CDR3 DNA reads TGTGCCAGCAGTTCGAGGGGACTGAGCTCTGGAAACACCATATATTTT. Protein sequence: CASSSRGLSSGNTIYF.

The chain links TRBV28 to TRBJ2-3, with TRBD1 matching 7 bases. The CDR3 is 12 amino acids. Germline V lookup: CDR1 MDHEN, CDR2 SYDVKM. The V and J ends lost 5 bases and 14 bases, in that order; junction bases with no gene match: 10. This chain's CDR3 is CASSAQDRLRYF. The CDR3 DNA is TGTGCCAGCAGTGCCCAGGACAGGTTAAGGTATTTT.

The CDR3 DNA reads as TGCGCCAGCAGCTTGGCGGTTAACTATGGCTACACCTTC. This codes for CASSLAVNYGYTF. The gene calls are TRBV5-1 and TRBJ1-2, with no clear D. Germline V gene lookup returns CDR1 SGHRS and CDR2 YFSETQ. The V end lost 0 bases, the J end lost 1 base, and 4 bases lay between the germline ends. CDR3 length: 13 amino acids.

There are a few counts of this clone. The CDR3 spells CASSFRDLRASSRTDTQYF. Here the CDR3 DNA reads TGCGCCAGCAGCTTCCGGGACTTACGAGCCTCTAGCCGCACAGATACGCAGTATTTT. The V gene is TRBV5-1, the J gene TRBJ2-3, with a tentative D call TRBD2 (6 bases). In germline, CDR1 is SGHRS, CDR2 YFSETQ. This CDR3 is 19 amino acids long. The V end lost 2 bases, the J end lost 1 base, and 23 bases lay between the germline ends.

For this clone: The sample has other DNA sequences that encode this CDR3 too. The rearrangement links TRBV18 to TRBJ1-1, with 8 bases aligning to TRBD1. V lost 6 bases to trimming and J lost 3 bases; unmatched junction nucleotides: 3. Germline V lookup: CDR1 KGHSH, CDR2 LQKENI. This CDR3 spans 13 amino acids. The DNA for the CDR3 is TGTGCCAGCTCTCCGGGACAGGACACTGAAGCTTTCTTT. Its translation is CASSPGQDTEAFF.

This clone was detected only once. The chain couples TRBV6-6 to TRBJ2-7; 9 nucleotides align to TRBD1. The CDR3 contains 13 residues. V trimming: 6 bases; J trimming: 7 bases; junction bases outside the gene matches: 7. Looked up from germline, CDR1 is MNHNY and CDR2 is SVGAGI (reference sequence). CDR3 sequence (DNA): TGTGCCAGCAGGACAGGGGGGGCGGGGGAGCAGTACTTC. It yields the protein CASRTGGAGEQYF.

V is TRBV6-2 or TRBV6-3 and J is TRBJ1-1; possibly TRBD1 for D (5 bases). From germline, CDR1 is MNHEY and CDR2 SVGEGT. This CDR3 has 11 residues. V was clipped by 5 bases and J by 8 bases, with 9 bases between them. In DNA form, the CDR3 reads TGTGCCAGCAGTCAAAAGGGGGAAGCTTTCTTT. Its translation is CASSQKGEAFF.

The V call is TRBV5-1, the J call TRBJ1-1; no firm D call. Germline V gives CDR1 SGHRS, CDR2 YFSETQ. The V and J ends lost 4 bases and 0 bases respectively, with 10 bases between them. CDR3 length equals 14 residues. The CDR3 sequence: CASSRDTLNTEAFF. In nucleotides, the CDR3 is TGCGCCAGCAGCCGTGACACCCTGAACACTGAAGCTTTCTTT. The full variable domain, completed using reference TRBV5-1 and TRBJ1-1, is KAGVTQTPRYLIKTRGQQVTLSCSPISGHRSVSWYQQTPGQGLQFLFEYFSETQRNKGNFPGRFSGRQFSNSRSEMNVSTLELGDSALYLCASSRDTLNTEAFFGQGTRLTVV.

This clone has a handful of counts. The chain combines TRBV7-2 with TRBJ2-2; D remains ambiguous. The CDR3 consists of 15 residues. Deletions cut 1 base from V and 5 bases from J, with 11 bases between. The germline V gene has CDR1 SGHTA and CDR2 FQGNSA. CDR3 nucleotides: TGTGCCAGCAGCTTAGTACGCCAGGCGACCGGGGAGCTGTTTTTT. Its protein is CASSLVRQATGELFF.

This clone was observed once. The chain recombines TRBV18 with TRBJ1-5; D is perhaps TRBD1 (6 bases). The CDR3 is made up of 13 amino acids. Trimming took 6 bases from V and 4 from J, leaving 10 bases between them. Germline V gives CDR1 KGHSH, CDR2 LQKENI. This CDR3 is CASSPDRNQPQHF. CDR3 sequence (DNA): TGTGCCAGCTCTCCGGACAGAAATCAGCCCCAGCATTTT.

The chain carries TRBV5-1 and TRBJ2-7; D call uncertain. From germline, CDR1 is SGHRS and CDR2 YFSETQ. The length of the CDR3 is 15 residues. Trimming took off 0 bases at V and 0 bases at J, with 10 bases between the two ends. The CDR3 DNA reads TGCGCCAGCAGCTTGGAAAACCCTAGCTCCTACGAGCAGTACTTC. This translates into CASSLENPSSYEQYF.

This clone showed up just a few times. This chain uses TRBV5-1 with TRBJ1-2; D may be TRBD1 (5 bases). The CDR3 spans 15 residues. Trimming removed 4 bases from V and 4 bases from J, with 17 bases in between. CDR1 is SGHRS and CDR2 is YFSETQ in the germline V gene. In DNA form, the CDR3 reads TGCGCCAGCAGCGTAGGGACCCGGGAGGTCTATGGCTACACCTTC. It codes for CASSVGTREVYGYTF.